Below are 3 T cell receptor beta chains sequenced from a single sample in a study of blood T cell repertoires in COVID-19. The data were produced by immunoSEQ multiplex PCR, yet TCRdb's version contains in-frame clones alone and is incomplete. In the table there are just under 350,000 clones, over 70% of which are singletons. Sequencing was done on a sample of peripheral blood. All receptors come from a woman between 50 and 59 years old with COVID-19, enrolled during active disease.

The chain has TRBV6-1 and TRBJ1-2; the match to TRBD1 covers 9 bases. Trimming cost V 0 bases and J 4 bases; bases outside gene matches: 6. Germline assignment: CDR1 MNHNS and CDR2 SASEGT. The CDR3 covers 16 residues. The CDR3 bases are TGTGCCAGCAGTGAAGCGGGGACAGGGTTATTCTATGGCTACACCTTC. It encodes CASSEAGTGLFYGYTF.

As to this clone: Compared with germline, one end of the junction differs, possibly owing to a read error. This chain links TRBV7-7 with TRBJ2-1; D gene unclear. CDR1 SSHAT and CDR2 FNYEAQ come from the germline V gene (reference sequence). This CDR3 contains 13 residues. CDR3 in DNA: TGTGCTAGCAGCCCCGGGTCCGGGAATGAGCAGTTCTTC. Protein: CASSPGSGNEQFF.

This chain connects TRBV6-6 to TRBJ2-1; tentatively, D is TRBD1 (6 bases). Germline lookup yields CDR1 MNHNY and CDR2 SVGAGI (reference sequence). The V gene lost 7 bases and the J gene lost 4 bases, with 14 bases spanning the gap. The CDR3 extends over 14 amino acids. The DNA for the CDR3 is TGTGCCAGCAAGTTCCGGGACACTTACAATGAGCAGTTCTTC. This codes for CASKFRDTYNEQFF.